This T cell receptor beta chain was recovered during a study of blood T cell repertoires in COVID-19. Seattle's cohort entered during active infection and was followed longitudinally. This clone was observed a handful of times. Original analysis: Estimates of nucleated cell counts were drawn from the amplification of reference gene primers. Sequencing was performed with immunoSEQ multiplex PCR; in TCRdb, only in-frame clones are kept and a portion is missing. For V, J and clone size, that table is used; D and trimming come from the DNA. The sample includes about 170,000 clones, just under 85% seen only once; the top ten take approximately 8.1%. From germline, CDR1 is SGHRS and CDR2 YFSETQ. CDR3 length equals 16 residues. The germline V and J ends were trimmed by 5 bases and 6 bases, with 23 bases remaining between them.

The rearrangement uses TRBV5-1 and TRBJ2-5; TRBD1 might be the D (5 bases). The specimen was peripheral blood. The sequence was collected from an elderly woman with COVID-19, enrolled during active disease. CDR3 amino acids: CASSSYTGGVVKTQYF. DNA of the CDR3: TGCGCCAGCAGTTCTTATACAGGCGGAGTTGTGAAGACCCAGTACTTC. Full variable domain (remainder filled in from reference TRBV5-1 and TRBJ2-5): KAGVTQTPRYLIKTRGQQVTLSCSPISGHRSVSWYQQTPGQGLQFLFEYFSETQRNKGNFPGRFSGRQFSNSRSEMNVSTLELGDSALYLCASSSYTGGVVKTQYFGPGTRLLVL.